Each of the 17 T cell receptor beta chains below was sequenced from the same sample in a study of CD8+ T cells in alopecia areata. Extracted RNA was reverse transcribed into cDNA, the sequencing template. The assay was immunoSEQ multiplex PCR, and TCRdb's table has in-frame clones only and misses some. The sample records about 160,000 clones, 65% being singletons. Treatment indicated: oral pan-JAK inhibitor, 5-10 mg twice daily. This material consisted of CD4+ T cells sorted from blood, taken at week 4, from a patient treated with tofacitinib. These receptors originate from a human donor with alopecia areata.

The CDR3 region is CASSLVGGGNIQYF. CDR3 bases: TGTGCCAGCAGCTTAGTAGGGGGCGGAAACATTCAGTACTTC. V usage is TRBV13 and J usage is TRBJ2-4; 7 nucleotides match TRBD1. The V segment lost 1 base and the J segment 6 bases; nucleotides outside the gene matches: 3. The CDR3 length is 14 residues. The germline V gene encodes CDR1 PRHDT and CDR2 FYEKMQ (reference sequence).

This clone showed up just a few times. This chain links TRBV4-2 with TRBJ2-2, with 8 bases fitting TRBD2. CDR1 LGHNA and CDR2 YNFKEQ come from the germline V gene. V shed 1 base, J shed 1 base, and the junction held 2 bases outside the gene matches. The CDR3 spans 16 residues. The CDR3 DNA is TGTGCCAGCAGCCAAGGGCTAGCGGGGAACACCGGGGAGCTGTTTTTT. It encodes CASSQGLAGNTGELFF.

This sequence joins TRBV30 and TRBJ2-7; TRBD1 matches 9 bases. Germline CDR1 and CDR2: GTSNPN and SVGIG (reference sequence). Trimming removed 3 bases from V and 3 bases from J; junction bases left unmatched: 6. The CDR3 is made up of 14 amino acids. The CDR3 is CAWSLMGQGYEQYF. The CDR3 coding sequence is TGTGCCTGGAGCTTAATGGGACAGGGCTACGAGCAGTACTTC.

The rearrangement links TRBV4-1 to TRBJ1-6, with 8 bases aligning to TRBD1. V lost 4 bases and J lost 7; bases outside the gene matches: 6. The germline V gene has CDR1 MGHRA and CDR2 YSYEKL. This CDR3 spans 15 amino acids. The CDR3 DNA sequence: TGCGCCAGCAGCCCTCAACAGGGGGAGAATTCACCCCTCCACTTT. Encoded protein: CASSPQQGENSPLHF.

J is TRBJ1-2 and V is TRBV7-3; D is unclear. V was shortened by 0 bases and J by 2 bases, with 7 bases between the two germline ends. This CDR3 contains 14 residues. The V gene's germline CDR1 is SGHTA and CDR2 FQGTGA. The CDR3 protein is CASSLTGLNYGYTF. CDR3 in DNA: TGTGCCAGCAGCTTAACAGGTCTCAACTATGGCTACACCTTC.

The chain recombines TRBV30 with TRBJ2-4, with TRBD1 matching over 8 bases. This CDR3 is 15 amino acids long. Germline lookup yields CDR1 GTSNPN and CDR2 SVGIG (reference sequence). The junction had 10 bases not matched to a gene; V was cut back by 7 bases and J by 2 bases. CDR3 sequence reads: CAFFDRGLPKNIQYF. The CDR3 DNA reads TGTGCCTTCTTCGACAGGGGTCTCCCCAAAAACATTCAGTACTTC.

The chain joins TRBV5-1 to TRBJ1-2; 7 bases agree with TRBD1. Looked up from germline, CDR1 is SGHRS and CDR2 is YFSETQ. CDR3 length: 13 amino acids. Losses at the gene ends were 4 bases for V and 3 bases for J; bases not matched to a gene: 3. The DNA for the CDR3 is TGCGCCAGCAGCGCGCAGGGGGACTATGGCTACACCTTC. Translation gives CASSAQGDYGYTF.

The CDR3 reads CSVEETGNTEAFF. The CDR3, as DNA: TGCAGCGTTGAAGAGACCGGGAACACTGAAGCTTTCTTT. The chain uses TRBV29-1 and TRBJ1-1; D is unresolved. Trimming removed 0 bases from V and 1 base from J, with 6 bases in between. Per the germline V gene, CDR1 is SQVTM and CDR2 is ANQGSEA. This CDR3 is 13 amino acids long.

The chain has TRBV30 and TRBJ1-1, with a tentative D call TRBD1 (5 bases). V lost 2 bases and J lost 1, with 11 bases in between. Germline V gives CDR1 GTSNPN, CDR2 SVGIG (reference sequence). This CDR3 is 14 amino acids long. The CDR3 sequence: CAWSRGRKNTEAFF. DNA for the CDR3: TGTGCCTGGAGTCGGGGACGGAAGAACACTGAAGCTTTCTTT.

The rearrangement joins TRBV5-4 to TRBJ1-1; D is possibly TRBD1 (5 bases). The CDR3 spans 14 residues. V was cut by 5 bases and J by 0 bases, with 11 bases left in between. From germline, CDR1 is SGHNT and CDR2 YYREEE (reference sequence). CDR3 sequence: CASRQPGLNTEAFF. The DNA of the CDR3 is TGTGCCAGCAGGCAGCCGGGACTGAACACTGAAGCTTTCTTT.

This rearrangement joins TRBV30 to TRBJ1-2, with unresolved D. Germline V gene sequence: CDR1 GTSNPN, CDR2 SVGIG (reference sequence). Trimming left V 4 bases short and J 7 bases short, with 13 bases between. The CDR3 totals 12 residues. CDR3 loop: CAWTLGVSGYTF. The CDR3 DNA sequence: TGTGCCTGGACTCTTGGGGTGTCTGGCTACACCTTC.

This clone is a singleton in its sample. The V and J genes are TRBV9 and TRBJ2-6, with 10 nucleotides matching TRBD1. CDR1 is SGDLS, CDR2 YYNGEE, per germline. V gave up 4 bases and J gave up 0 bases; unmatched junction bases: 10. The CDR3 spans 19 residues. CDR3 nucleotides: TGTGCCAGCAGCCCGAGGACAGGGGGTCCGGGCTCTGGGGCCAACGTCCTGACTTTC. It encodes CASSPRTGGPGSGANVLTF.

This clone appeared once. V gene TRBV15 combines with J gene TRBJ2-2, with 7 bases aligning to TRBD1. In germline, CDR1 is LNHNV, CDR2 YYDKDF (reference sequence). This CDR3 spans 17 amino acids. With 5 bases clipped from V and 2 bases from J, the junction kept 11 bases outside the gene matches. The CDR3 region is CATSQNSRQGNTGELFF. The CDR3, as DNA: TGTGCCACCAGCCAGAACAGTAGACAGGGAAACACCGGGGAGCTGTTTTTT.

The chain employs TRBV4-1 and TRBJ1-6; D not resolved. V was pared by 0 bases and J by 9 bases, with 12 bases between. The CDR3 consists of 15 residues. Germline CDR1 MGHRA, CDR2 YSYEKL. The CDR3 protein is CASSQERLSGSPLHF. The CDR3 DNA reads TGCGCCAGCAGCCAAGAACGGCTAAGCGGTTCACCCCTCCACTTT.

The rearrangement joins TRBV5-4 to TRBJ2-3, with 8 bases identical to TRBD2. With 0 bases clipped from V and 6 bases from J, the junction kept 9 bases outside the gene matches. The CDR3 is 16 amino acids. CDR1 is SGHNT and CDR2 is YYREEE in the germline V gene (reference sequence). In nucleotides, the CDR3 is TGTGCCAGCAGCTTGGTGGGCGGGGGGCCAGGGGATACGCAGTATTTT. This codes for CASSLVGGGPGDTQYF.

This clone has only one observation. The J gene is TRBJ1-6, the V gene TRBV30; 7 positions match TRBD1. V lost 1 base to trimming and J lost 7 bases; unmatched junction nucleotides: 10. The germline V gene encodes CDR1 GTSNPN and CDR2 SVGIG (reference sequence). The CDR3 length is 16 residues. CDR3 nucleotides: TGTGCCTGGAGTGGGCCCGGGTCCAGGGGGAATTCACCCCTCCACTTT. It encodes CAWSGPGSRGNSPLHF.

This clone showed up just once. The gene calls are TRBV25-1 and TRBJ2-3; D not resolved. This CDR3 region has 13 residues. V was clipped by 6 bases and J by 3 bases, with 10 bases between them. Germline CDR1 is MGHDK and CDR2 is SYGVNS. For the CDR3, the DNA is TGTGCCAGCAGGGGGTCCGGGACAGATACGCAGTATTTT. Amino acid sequence: CASRGSGTDTQYF.